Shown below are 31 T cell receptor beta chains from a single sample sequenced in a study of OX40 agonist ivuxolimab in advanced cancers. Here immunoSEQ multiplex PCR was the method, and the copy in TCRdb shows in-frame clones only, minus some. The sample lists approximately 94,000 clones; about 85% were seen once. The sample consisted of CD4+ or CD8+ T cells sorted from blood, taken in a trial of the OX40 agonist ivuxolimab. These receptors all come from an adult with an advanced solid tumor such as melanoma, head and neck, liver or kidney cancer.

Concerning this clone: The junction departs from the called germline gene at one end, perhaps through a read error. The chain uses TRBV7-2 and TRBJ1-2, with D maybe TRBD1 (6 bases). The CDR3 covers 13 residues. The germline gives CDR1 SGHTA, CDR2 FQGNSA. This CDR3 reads CASSPILNRQASF. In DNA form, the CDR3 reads TGTGCCAGCAGCCCTATCTTAAACAGACAGGCTTCCTTC.

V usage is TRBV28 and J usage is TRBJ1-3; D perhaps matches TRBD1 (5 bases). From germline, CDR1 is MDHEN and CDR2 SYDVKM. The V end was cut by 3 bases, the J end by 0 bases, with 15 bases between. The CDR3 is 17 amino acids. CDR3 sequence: CASSFRAGLSSGNTIYF. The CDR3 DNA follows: TGTGCCAGCAGTTTTCGGGCAGGGCTTAGCTCTGGAAACACCATATATTTT.

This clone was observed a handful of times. CDR3 protein: CASSPSGTDRDTQYF. The DNA of the CDR3 is TGTGCCAGCAGTCCATCCGGGACAGACAGAGATACGCAGTATTTT. The chain carries TRBV28 and TRBJ2-3, with TRBD1 matching 7 bases. The ends lost 5 bases at V and 5 bases at J; junction bases unmatched: 10. CDR3 length: 15 amino acids. CDR1 is MDHEN and CDR2 is SYDVKM in the germline V gene.

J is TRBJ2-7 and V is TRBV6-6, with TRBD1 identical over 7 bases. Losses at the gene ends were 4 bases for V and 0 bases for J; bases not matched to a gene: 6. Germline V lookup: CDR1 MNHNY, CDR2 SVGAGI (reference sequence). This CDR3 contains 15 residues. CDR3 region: CASSFGRGISYEQYV. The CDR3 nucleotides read TGTGCCAGCAGTTTTGGCAGGGGGATCTCCTACGAGCAGTACGTC.

Here the CDR3 DNA reads TGTGCCAGTAGTATTAGGTGGGCAATAGATACGCAGTATTTT. It is translated as CASSIRWAIDTQYF. The chain employs TRBV19 and TRBJ2-3; D unresolved. Looked up from germline, CDR1 is LNHDA and CDR2 is SQIVND (reference sequence). Trimming stripped 3 bases from V and 5 bases from J, with 12 bases between. The CDR3 sequence is 14 residues long.

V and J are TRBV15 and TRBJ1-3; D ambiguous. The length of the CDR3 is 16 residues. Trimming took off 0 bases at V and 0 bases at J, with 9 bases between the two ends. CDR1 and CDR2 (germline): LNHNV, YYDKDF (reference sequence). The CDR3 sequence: CATSRDYQNSGNTIYF. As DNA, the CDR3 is TGTGCCACCAGCAGAGATTACCAGAACTCTGGAAACACCATATATTTT.

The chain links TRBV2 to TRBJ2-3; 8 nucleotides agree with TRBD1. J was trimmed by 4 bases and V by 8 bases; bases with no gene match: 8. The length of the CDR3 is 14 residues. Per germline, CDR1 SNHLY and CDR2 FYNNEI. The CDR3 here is CASRSRGQADTQYF. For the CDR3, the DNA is TGTGCCAGCCGAAGCAGGGGGCAGGCAGATACGCAGTATTTT.

The CDR3 region has the DNA TGCGCCAGCAGCCAAGATCGGCGGGATAATTCACCCCTCCACTTT. Amino acid sequence: CASSQDRRDNSPLHF. The V gene is TRBV4-3, the J gene TRBJ1-6; the D is unclear. This CDR3 comprises 15 residues. Germline V gives CDR1 LGHNA, CDR2 YSLEER. V lost 0 bases and J 5 bases, leaving 8 bases between the germline ends.

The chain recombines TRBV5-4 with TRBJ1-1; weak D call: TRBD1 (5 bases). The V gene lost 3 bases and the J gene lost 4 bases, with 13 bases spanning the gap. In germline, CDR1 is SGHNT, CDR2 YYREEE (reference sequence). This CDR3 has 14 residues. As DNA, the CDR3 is TGTGCCAGCAGCTCCTTACAAGGGGCCACTGAAGCTTTCTTT. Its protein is CASSSLQGATEAFF.

CDR3 region: CASSTSGTGGTDTQYF. The CDR3 region has the DNA TGTGCCAGCAGCACCTCCGGGACAGGGGGCACAGATACGCAGTATTTT. This chain uses TRBV16 with TRBJ2-3; 10 positions match TRBD1. Germline-derived CDR1 and CDR2 are KGHSY and FQNENV. The CDR3 loop spans 16 amino acids. The V and J ends lost 5 bases and 1 base, in that order; junction bases with no gene match: 6.

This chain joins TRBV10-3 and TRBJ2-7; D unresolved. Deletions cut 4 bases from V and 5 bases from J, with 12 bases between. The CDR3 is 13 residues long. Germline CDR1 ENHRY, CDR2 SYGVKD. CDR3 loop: CAISGGSWNEQYF. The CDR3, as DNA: TGTGCCATCAGTGGTGGCAGTTGGAACGAGCAGTACTTC.

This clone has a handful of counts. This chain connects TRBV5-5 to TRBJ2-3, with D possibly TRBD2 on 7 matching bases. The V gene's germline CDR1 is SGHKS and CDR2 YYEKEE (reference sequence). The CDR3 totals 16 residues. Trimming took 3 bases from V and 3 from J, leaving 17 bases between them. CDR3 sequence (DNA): TGTGCCAGCAGCTCGGTGACGGGGGGCGGAACAGATACGCAGTATTTT. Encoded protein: CASSSVTGGGTDTQYF.

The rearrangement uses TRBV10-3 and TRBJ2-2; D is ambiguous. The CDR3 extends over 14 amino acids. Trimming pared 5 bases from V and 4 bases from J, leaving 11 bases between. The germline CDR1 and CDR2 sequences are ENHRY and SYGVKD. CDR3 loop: CAISSHVPTGELFF. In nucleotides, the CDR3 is TGTGCCATCAGTTCTCATGTCCCCACCGGGGAGCTGTTTTTT.

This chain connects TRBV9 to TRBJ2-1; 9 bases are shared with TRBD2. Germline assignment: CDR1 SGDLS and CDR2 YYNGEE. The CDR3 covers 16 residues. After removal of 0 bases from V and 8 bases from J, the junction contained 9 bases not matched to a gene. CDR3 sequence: CASSVAPASGVYEQFF. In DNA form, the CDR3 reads TGTGCCAGCAGCGTAGCTCCGGCTAGCGGGGTCTATGAGCAGTTCTTC.

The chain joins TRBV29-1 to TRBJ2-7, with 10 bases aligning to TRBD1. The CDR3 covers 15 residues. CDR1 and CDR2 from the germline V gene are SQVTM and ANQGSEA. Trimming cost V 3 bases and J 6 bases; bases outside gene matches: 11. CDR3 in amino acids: CSVDGTGVGMSEQYF. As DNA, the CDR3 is TGCAGCGTTGACGGGACAGGGGTCGGGATGAGCGAGCAGTACTTC.

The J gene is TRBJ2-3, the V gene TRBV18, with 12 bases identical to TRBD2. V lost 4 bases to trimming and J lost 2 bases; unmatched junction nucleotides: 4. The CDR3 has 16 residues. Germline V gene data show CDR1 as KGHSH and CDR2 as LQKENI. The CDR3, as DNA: TGTGCCAGCTCACATCTAGCGGGGGGGCCCACAGATACGCAGTATTTT. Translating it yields CASSHLAGGPTDTQYF.

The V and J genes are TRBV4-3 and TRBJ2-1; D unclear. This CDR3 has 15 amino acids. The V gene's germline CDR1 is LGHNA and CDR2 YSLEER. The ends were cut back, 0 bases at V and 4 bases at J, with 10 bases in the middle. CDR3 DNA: TGCGCCAGCAGCCAAGAATTTTACAGTTACAATGAGCAGTTCTTC. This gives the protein CASSQEFYSYNEQFF.

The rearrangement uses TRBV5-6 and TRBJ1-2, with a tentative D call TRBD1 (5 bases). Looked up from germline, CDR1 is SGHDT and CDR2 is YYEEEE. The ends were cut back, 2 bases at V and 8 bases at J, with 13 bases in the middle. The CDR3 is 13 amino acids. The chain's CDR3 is CASSFEAGLGYTF. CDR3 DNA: TGTGCCAGCAGCTTTGAGGCAGGGCTCGGCTACACCTTC.

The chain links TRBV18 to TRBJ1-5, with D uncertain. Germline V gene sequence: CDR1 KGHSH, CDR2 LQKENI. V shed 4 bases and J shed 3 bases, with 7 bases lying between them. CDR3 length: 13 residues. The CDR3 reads CASSRQNNQPQHF. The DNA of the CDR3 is TGTGCCAGCTCACGCCAGAACAATCAGCCCCAGCATTTT.

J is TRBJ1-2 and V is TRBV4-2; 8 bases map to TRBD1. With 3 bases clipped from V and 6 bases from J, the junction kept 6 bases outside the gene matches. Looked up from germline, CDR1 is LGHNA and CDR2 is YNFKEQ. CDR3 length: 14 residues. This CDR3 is CASSHPGQGDGYTF. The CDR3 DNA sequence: TGTGCCAGCAGCCACCCCGGACAGGGCGATGGCTACACCTTC.

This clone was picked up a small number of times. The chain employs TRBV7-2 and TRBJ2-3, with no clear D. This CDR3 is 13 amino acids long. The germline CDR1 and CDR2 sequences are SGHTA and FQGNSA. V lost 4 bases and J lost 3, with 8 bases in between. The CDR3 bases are TGTGCCAGCAGCTCCCGGCAGACAGATACGCAGTATTTT. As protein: CASSSRQTDTQYF.

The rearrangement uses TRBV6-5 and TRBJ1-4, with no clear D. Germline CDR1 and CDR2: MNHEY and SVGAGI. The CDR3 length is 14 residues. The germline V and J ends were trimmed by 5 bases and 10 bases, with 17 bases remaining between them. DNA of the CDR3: TGTGCCAGCAGTCAAACACCGCGCTTCCGAAAACTGTTTTTT. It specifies CASSQTPRFRKLFF.

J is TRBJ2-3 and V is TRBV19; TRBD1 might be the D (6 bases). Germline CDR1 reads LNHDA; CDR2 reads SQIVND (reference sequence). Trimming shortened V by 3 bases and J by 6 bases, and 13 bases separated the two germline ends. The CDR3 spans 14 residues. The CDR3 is CASSMRTGSDTQYF. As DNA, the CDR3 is TGTGCCAGTAGTATGAGAACAGGGTCGGATACGCAGTATTTT.

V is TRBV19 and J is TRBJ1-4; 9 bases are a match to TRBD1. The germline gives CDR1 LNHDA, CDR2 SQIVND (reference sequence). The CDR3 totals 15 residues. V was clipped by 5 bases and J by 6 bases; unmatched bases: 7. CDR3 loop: CASSPSGQGYEKLFF. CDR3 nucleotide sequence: TGTGCCAGTAGTCCTTCGGGACAGGGATATGAAAAACTGTTTTTT.

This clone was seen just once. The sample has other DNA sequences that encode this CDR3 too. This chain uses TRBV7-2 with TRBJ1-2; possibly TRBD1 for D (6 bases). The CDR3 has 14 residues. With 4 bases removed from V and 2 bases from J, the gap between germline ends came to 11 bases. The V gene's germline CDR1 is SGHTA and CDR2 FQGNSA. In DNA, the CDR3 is TGTGCCAGCAGCTCAAGGACAGAAAACTATGGCTACACCTTC. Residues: CASSSRTENYGYTF.

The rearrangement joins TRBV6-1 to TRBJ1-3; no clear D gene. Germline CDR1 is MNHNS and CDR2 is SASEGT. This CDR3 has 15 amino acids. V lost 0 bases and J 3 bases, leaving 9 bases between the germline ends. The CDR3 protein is CASSEAGAIGNTIYF. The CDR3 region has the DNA TGTGCCAGCAGTGAAGCGGGCGCGATTGGAAACACCATATATTTT.

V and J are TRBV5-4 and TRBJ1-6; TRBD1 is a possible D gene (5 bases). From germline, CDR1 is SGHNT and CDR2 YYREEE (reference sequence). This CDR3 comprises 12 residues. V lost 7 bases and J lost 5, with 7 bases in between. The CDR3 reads CASQGDNSPLHF. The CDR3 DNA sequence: TGTGCCAGCCAAGGGGATAATTCACCCCTCCACTTT.

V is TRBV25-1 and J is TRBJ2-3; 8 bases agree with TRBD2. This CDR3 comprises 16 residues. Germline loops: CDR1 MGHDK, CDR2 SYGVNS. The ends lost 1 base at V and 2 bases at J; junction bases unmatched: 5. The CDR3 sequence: CASSEWKRGTTDTQYF. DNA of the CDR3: TGTGCCAGCAGTGAATGGAAGCGGGGGACCACAGATACGCAGTATTTT.

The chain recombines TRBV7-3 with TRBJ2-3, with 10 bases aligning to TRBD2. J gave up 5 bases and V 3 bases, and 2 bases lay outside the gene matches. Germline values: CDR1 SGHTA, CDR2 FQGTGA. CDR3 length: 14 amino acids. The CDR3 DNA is TGTGCCAGCAGCTTTACTAGCGGGGAAGATACGCAGTATTTT. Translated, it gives CASSFTSGEDTQYF. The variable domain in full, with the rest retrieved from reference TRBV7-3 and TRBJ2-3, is GAGVSQTPSNKVTEKGKYVELRCDPISGHTALYWYRQSLGQGPEFLIYFQGTGAADDSGLPNDRFFAVRPEGSVSTLKIQRTERGDSAVYLCASSFTSGEDTQYFGPGTRLTVL.

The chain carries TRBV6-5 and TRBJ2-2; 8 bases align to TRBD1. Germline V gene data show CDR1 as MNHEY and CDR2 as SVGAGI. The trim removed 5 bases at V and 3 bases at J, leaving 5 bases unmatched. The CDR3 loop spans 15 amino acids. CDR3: CASSLDRGYTGELFF. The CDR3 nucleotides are TGTGCCAGCAGTCTCGACAGGGGCTACACCGGGGAGCTGTTTTTT.

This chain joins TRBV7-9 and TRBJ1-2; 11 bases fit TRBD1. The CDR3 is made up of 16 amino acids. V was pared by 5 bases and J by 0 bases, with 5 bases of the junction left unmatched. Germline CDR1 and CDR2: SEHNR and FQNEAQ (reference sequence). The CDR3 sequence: CASSTDRGRTNYGYTF. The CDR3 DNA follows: TGTGCCAGCAGCACGGACAGGGGGCGAACTAACTATGGCTACACCTTC.